A selection of T cell receptor beta chains follows, all from one sample in a study of blood T cell repertoires in COVID-19. The assay was immunoSEQ multiplex PCR, and TCRdb's table has in-frame clones only and misses some. The sample has almost 80,000 clones, around 90% seen once. Sequenced sample: peripheral blood. These receptors all stem from an elderly woman with acute or convalescent COVID-19. Each CDR3 is given with its conserved first and last residue. The order of the fields is CDR3 protein, CDR3 DNA, D gene, V gene, J gene, clone size. D genes are given only for firm matches. Size is omitted from some rows. Given values are once, few, many or a class for expanded clones.

CASSLYREAEAFF	TGTGCCAGCAGCTTATACAGGGAAGCTGAAGCTTTCTTT	.	TRBV7-9	TRBJ1-1	once
CASQLRQGGTEAFF	TGTGCCAGCCAACTCCGACAGGGCGGCACTGAAGCTTTCTTT	TRBD1	TRBV2	TRBJ1-1	.
CASSETSGGAREQFF	TGTGCCAGCAGCGAGACTAGCGGGGGGGCCAGGGAGCAGTTCTTC	TRBD2	TRBV9	TRBJ2-1	.
CASRGQGPEAFF	TGTGCCAGCAGGGGACAGGGGCCTGAAGCTTTCTTT	TRBD1	TRBV12-3/TRBV12-4	TRBJ1-1	.
CASSFDRVRTEAFF	TGTGCCAGCAGCTTTGACAGGGTGAGGACTGAAGCTTTCTTT	TRBD1	TRBV5-5	TRBJ1-1	.
CASTPMQANQPQHF	TGTGCCAGTACCCCTATGCAAGCGAATCAGCCCCAGCATTTT	.	TRBV19	TRBJ1-5	.
CASSEGQATNEKLFF	TGCGCCAGCAGTGAGGGACAGGCCACTAATGAAAAACTGTTTTTT	TRBD1	TRBV10-2	TRBJ1-4	.
CASSIDQEGISGYTF	TGTGCCAGTAGTATAGATCAGGAGGGTATCTCTGGCTACACCTTC	.	TRBV19	TRBJ1-2	.
CASSPARGGNYGYTF	TGTGCCAGTAGTCCAGCACGTGGCGGGAATTATGGCTACACCTTC	.	TRBV19	TRBJ1-2	.
CASSFTSAPNNEQFF	TGTGCCAGCAGCTTCACTAGCGCACCTAACAATGAGCAGTTCTTC	TRBD2	TRBV7-9	TRBJ2-1	.
CASSQRGGAGTEAFF	TGCGCCAGCAGCCAGAGGGGCGGGGCGGGAACTGAAGCTTTCTTT	.	TRBV4-1	TRBJ1-1	once
CASRDDRPIGEQYF	TGTGCCAGCAGAGACGACAGGCCGATAGGCGAGCAGTACTTC	.	TRBV6-6	TRBJ2-7	once
CSASGDRGKYGYTF	TGCAGTGCTAGTGGGGACAGGGGGAAGTATGGCTACACCTTC	TRBD1	TRBV20-1	TRBJ1-2	.
CASSLAGGNEQFF	TGTGCCAGCAGCTTAGCAGGGGGCAATGAGCAGTTCTTC	.	TRBV7-8	TRBJ2-1	.
CATSSLRRLGGVYQPQHF	TGTGCCACCAGCAGTCTCCGCCGTTTGGGAGGTGTTTATCAGCCCCAGCATTTT	.	TRBV15	TRBJ1-5	.
CASSSTGQGRVDQPQHF	TGTGCCAGCAGTTCAACGGGACAGGGAAGGGTGGATCAGCCCCAGCATTTT	TRBD1	TRBV28	TRBJ1-5	.
CASSIGQNLNTEAFF	TGTGCCAGCAGCATCGGACAGAATTTGAACACTGAAGCTTTCTTT	.	TRBV11-2	TRBJ1-1	.
CASSYSRSYGYTF	TGTGCCAGCAGTTATTCCAGGTCCTATGGCTACACCTTC	.	TRBV28	TRBJ1-2	.
CASSPGQVYNEQFF	TGCGCCAGCAGCCCCGGACAGGTCTACAATGAGCAGTTCTTC	TRBD1	TRBV5-1	TRBJ2-1	once
CASSLATGTRGETQYF	TGTGCCAGCAGCTTAGCTACAGGGACCCGAGGAGAGACCCAGTACTTC	.	TRBV7-6	TRBJ2-5	.
CASSFSQGAGYTF	TGTGCCAGCAGTTTTAGTCAGGGGGCTGGCTACACCTTC	TRBD1	TRBV28	TRBJ1-2	.